This T cell receptor beta chain was recovered during a study of T cells after yellow fever vaccination. Study information: It was SMART-Seq v4 Ultra Low Input that prepared the fractions with low cell numbers.

TCRdb independently ran MiXCR on the 5' RACE reads; one entry per CDR3 protein. The table includes approximately 300,000 distinct CDR3 sequences, under 15% detected once. General study findings and limits: Among primary-vaccination clones, most reappeared after the booster, at 95% to 96% for CD4 and under 90% for CD8. Clonotypes appearing in both CD4 and CD8 compartments existed, and their share was small.

This clonotype was detected only a few times. Its specificity is not known. The germline V gene encodes CDR1 DFQATT and CDR2 SNEGSKA (reference sequence). The CDR3 has 15 amino acids. V lost 3 bases and J lost 5; bases outside the gene matches: 9. This TCR came from a man aged 25-45 years who received the YFV17D yellow fever vaccine. The chain combines TRBV20-1 with TRBJ2-5; TRBD2 agrees at 10 bases. The sequencing here drew on CD4+ T cells sorted from PBMCs, taken 45 days after the yellow fever booster vaccination. The CDR3 loop reads CSASVPSGRKETQYF. Here the CDR3 DNA reads TGCAGTGCTAGTGTTCCTAGCGGGAGAAAGGAGACCCAGTACTTC.